This entry lists 19 T cell receptor beta chains sequenced from one sample in a study of T-cell reconstitution after alpha-beta-depleted transplantation in children. During its preparation, the TCRbeta library received unique molecular identifiers. In TCRdb, the PCR reads were re-called with MiXCR into one record per CDR3 protein. The sample yields 500,000 to 600,000 distinct CDR3 sequences, approximately 30% seen once. This specimen was PBMCs, taken before TCRalphabeta/CD19-depleted stem cell transplant. These receptors all stem from a boy less than two years old with Wiskott-Aldrich syndrome, due to receive a stem cell transplant.

The chain couples TRBV6-2 or TRBV6-3 to TRBJ1-5; 8 bases map to TRBD1. The CDR3 runs to 13 residues. The germline CDR1 and CDR2 sequences are MNHEY and SVGEGT. The trim removed 8 bases at V and 6 bases at J, leaving 6 bases unmatched. CDR3 nucleotide sequence: TGTGCCAGCCGTCGGACAGGGTCTCAGCCCCAGCATTTT. It translates to CASRRTGSQPQHF.

This clonotype was seen more than once but under ten times. This chain joins TRBV28 and TRBJ2-2; the D gene is possibly TRBD1 (6 bases). The germline gives CDR1 MDHEN, CDR2 SYDVKM. The CDR3 has 12 residues. V lost 2 bases to trimming and J lost 11 bases, with 9 bases between them. The CDR3: CASSLGGSELFF. The CDR3, as DNA: TGTGCCAGCAGTTTAGGGGGCAGCGAGCTGTTTTTT. Looking up the rest from reference TRBV28 and TRBJ2-2 gives the full variable domain: DVKVTQSSRYLVKRTGEKVFLECVQDMDHENMFWYRQDPGLGLRLIYFSYDVKMKEKGDIPEGYSVSREKKERFSLILESASTNQTSMYLCASSLGGSELFFGEGSRLTVL.

The CDR3 sequence: CASSRYGELFF. The CDR3 DNA reads as TGTGCCAGCAGCCGTTACGGGGAGCTGTTTTTT. This chain uses TRBV7-2 with TRBJ2-2, with D unresolved. Germline-derived CDR1 and CDR2 are SGHTA and FQGNSA. This CDR3 region has 11 residues. Trimming took off 5 bases at V and 7 bases at J, with 5 bases between the two ends. The full variable domain, in which reference TRBV7-2 and TRBJ2-2 provide the parts outside the CDR3, is GAGVSQSPSNKVTEKGKDVELRCDPISGHTALYWYRQSLGQGLEFLIYFQGNSAPDKSGLPSDRFSAERTGGSVSTLTIQRTQQEDSAVYLCASSRYGELFFGEGSRLTVL.

This chain uses TRBV9 with TRBJ1-3; the D gene is possibly TRBD1 (5 bases). The CDR3 is 12 residues long. Germline loops: CDR1 SGDLS, CDR2 YYNGEE. The ends were cut back, 5 bases at V and 4 bases at J, with 7 bases in the middle. The CDR3 loop is CASSRTGNTIYF. The CDR3 DNA is TGTGCCAGCAGTCGGACAGGAAACACCATATATTTT.

This clonotype was counted only a few times. This chain joins TRBV4-2 and TRBJ2-1, with 14 nucleotides matching TRBD2. Germline V gene lookup returns CDR1 LGHNA and CDR2 YNFKEQ. The CDR3 is made up of 17 amino acids. Unmatched junction bases numbered 5, after V lost 0 bases and J lost 7 bases. CDR3 loop: CASSQDVRTSGRNEQFF. CDR3 nucleotide sequence: TGTGCCAGCAGCCAAGATGTTCGGACTAGCGGGAGGAATGAGCAGTTCTTC.

This clonotype turned up a few times. The chain carries TRBV20-1 and TRBJ1-1; D unclear. V was trimmed by 0 bases and J by 8 bases, leaving 10 bases between them. The germline gives CDR1 DFQATT, CDR2 SNEGSKA (reference sequence). This CDR3 is 12 amino acids long. CDR3 region: CSARDGRGEAFF. CDR3 DNA: TGCAGTGCTAGAGATGGAAGAGGGGAAGCTTTCTTT.

The rearrangement joins TRBV5-6 to TRBJ2-7, with 12 bases lining up with TRBD1. This CDR3 contains 14 residues. CDR1 and CDR2 (germline): SGHDT, YYEEEE. V lost 6 bases to trimming and J lost 12 bases; unmatched junction nucleotides: 13. DNA of the CDR3: TGTGCCAGCACCAAATCCGGGACAGGGGGCCTCACGTACTTC. It specifies CASTKSGTGGLTYF. Variable domain in full (rest from reference TRBV5-6 and TRBJ2-7): DAGVTQSPTHLIKTRGQQVTLRCSPKSGHDTVSWYQQALGQGPQFIFQYYEEEERQRGNFPDRFSGHQFPNYSSELNVNALLLGDSALYLCASTKSGTGGLTYFGPGTRLTVT.

Points on this clonotype: An end of the junction differs from the germline gene, which may be a read error. The chain links TRBV29-1 to TRBJ2-1; D may match TRBD1 or TRBD2 (5 bases each). The CDR3 has 10 amino acids. Germline V gives CDR1 SQVTM, CDR2 ANQGSEA. CDR3 nucleotide sequence: TGCAGCGTTCGGGACCCAAACCTGTCCTTC. It codes for CSVRDPNLSF.

There are a few counts of this clonotype. The chain links TRBV29-1 to TRBJ1-2; 9 bases agree with TRBD1. CDR1 and CDR2 from the germline V gene are SQVTM and ANQGSEA. The ends lost 7 bases at V and 6 bases at J; junction bases unmatched: 6. The CDR3 length is 12 residues. The DNA of the CDR3 is TGCAGCGCTCAAAGGACAGGGGATGGCTACACCTTC. This sequence encodes CSAQRTGDGYTF.

This clonotype was observed a few times. The rearrangement joins TRBV7-7 to TRBJ2-1; D not resolved. Germline V gene lookup returns CDR1 SSHAT and CDR2 FNYEAQ (reference sequence). V was clipped by 4 bases and J by 5 bases, with 9 bases between them. This CDR3 is built from 13 residues. CDR3 sequence (DNA): TGTGCCAGCAGCTCCCAATCGGACAATGAGCAGTTCTTC. This translates into CASSSQSDNEQFF.

The chain is built from TRBV27 and TRBJ2-7; either TRBD1 or TRBD2 may fit D (5 bases each). Trimming pared 6 bases from V and 0 bases from J, leaving 18 bases between. The CDR3 loop spans 16 amino acids. The germline gives CDR1 MNHEY, CDR2 SMNVEV (reference sequence). DNA of the CDR3: TGTGCCAGCAGAGAGGGGAACCTTCTTTCCTCCTACGAGCAGTACTTC. Translating it yields CASREGNLLSSYEQYF.

The chain uses TRBV5-1 and TRBJ2-1, with D perhaps given as TRBD1 or TRBD2 (5 bases each). The CDR3 consists of 16 residues. Between the trimmed V and J ends, which lost 2 bases and 0 bases, there was a span of 12 bases. In germline, CDR1 is SGHRS, CDR2 YFSETQ. CDR3 sequence (DNA): TGCGCCAGCAGCTTCCCGGGGCTTAGCTCCTACAATGAGCAGTTCTTC. Residues: CASSFPGLSSYNEQFF.

V and J are TRBV5-1 and TRBJ2-7; TRBD2 is a possible D gene (6 bases). The V end was cut by 2 bases, the J end by 2 bases, with 11 bases between. Germline assignment: CDR1 SGHRS and CDR2 YFSETQ. This CDR3 spans 14 amino acids. CDR3 coding DNA: TGCGCCAGCAGCTTTGCCGGGAGCCCCTACGAGCAGTACTTC. Protein sequence: CASSFAGSPYEQYF.

V is TRBV24-1 and J is TRBJ2-1; 13 positions match TRBD2. In germline, CDR1 is KGHDR, CDR2 SFDVKD. Germline trimming cut 4 bases from V and 0 bases from J; bases unmatched to any gene: 11. This CDR3 comprises 20 residues. The CDR3 protein is CATSDPTGTSGTRSYNEQFF. DNA of the CDR3: TGTGCCACCAGTGACCCGACAGGGACTAGCGGGACCCGCTCCTACAATGAGCAGTTCTTC.

J is TRBJ2-3 and V is TRBV24-1; D uncertain. CDR3 size: 12 residues. From germline, CDR1 is KGHDR and CDR2 SFDVKD. Trimming removed 7 bases from V and 3 bases from J, with 7 bases in between. In nucleotides, the CDR3 is TGTGCCACCAGCGACACTACAGATACGCAGTATTTT. This sequence encodes CATSDTTDTQYF.

This clonotype was recorded only once. The rearrangement joins TRBV5-1 to TRBJ1-2, with TRBD1 identical over 9 bases. The CDR3 loop spans 14 amino acids. The V segment lost 4 bases and the J segment 5 bases; nucleotides outside the gene matches: 6. Germline V gene sequence: CDR1 SGHRS, CDR2 YFSETQ. The CDR3 reads CASSSTGQGYGYTF. CDR3 nucleotides: TGCGCCAGCAGCAGTACGGGACAGGGATATGGCTACACCTTC.

This chain joins TRBV5-1 and TRBJ1-4; D remains ambiguous. CDR1 and CDR2 from the germline V gene are SGHRS and YFSETQ. The CDR3 consists of 14 residues. Trimming left V 0 bases short and J 0 bases short, with 3 bases between. The chain's CDR3 is CASSLDPTNEKLFF. CDR3 in DNA: TGCGCCAGCAGCTTGGACCCAACTAATGAAAAACTGTTTTTT.

This clonotype was seen once. This rearrangement joins TRBV10-2 to TRBJ2-1; 14 nucleotides match TRBD2. The ends lost 3 bases at V and 7 bases at J; junction bases unmatched: 11. The germline V gene encodes CDR1 WSHSY and CDR2 SAAADI. The CDR3 sequence is 18 residues long. CDR3 in amino acids: CASSDPLGLAGGQNEQFF. The CDR3 coding sequence is TGCGCCAGCAGTGACCCTCTAGGACTAGCGGGAGGACAGAATGAGCAGTTCTTC.

This sequence joins TRBV5-1 and TRBJ2-2; possibly TRBD1 for D (5 bases). The V gene lost 4 bases and the J gene lost 7 bases, with 17 bases spanning the gap. Germline CDR1 reads SGHRS; CDR2 reads YFSETQ. The CDR3 contains 15 residues. The CDR3 DNA reads TGCGCCAGCAGCCTGGATGGTTACACAGGCGGGGAGCTGTTTTTT. This translates into CASSLDGYTGGELFF.